These T cell receptor beta chains were read from a single sample in a study of radiation and T cells in renal cell carcinoma. Here immunoSEQ multiplex PCR was the method, and the copy in TCRdb shows in-frame clones only, minus some. The table includes about 9,000 clones, roughly 60% detected once. The sample consisted of tumor tissue, taken from a patient whose treatment included radiotherapy and nephrectomy. The receptors were sampled from a woman between 50 and 59 years old with renal cell carcinoma. The CDR3 runs from the conserved cysteine through the conserved F or W. A D gene is named only where the DNA matches it firmly. Clone size is given for some rows only: seen once, a few or many times, or a class if the clone is expanded.

D gene: NA; J gene: TRBJ1-2; V gene: TRBV6-5; clone size: few; CDR3 DNA: TGTGCCAGCAGTACCTTAGGGGGCTACACCTTC; CDR3 protein: CASSTLGGYTF
D gene: NA; J gene: TRBJ2-5; V gene: TRBV5-6; clone size: NA; CDR3 DNA: TGTGCCAGCAGCTTGTGGGGAGAAGAGACCCAGTACTTC; CDR3 protein: CASSLWGEETQYF
D gene: NA; J gene: TRBJ1-3; V gene: TRBV6-1; clone size: NA; CDR3 DNA: TGTGCCAGCAGTCCCCCCGACGGCTCTGGAAACACCATATATTTT; CDR3 protein: CASSPPDGSGNTIYF
D gene: NA; J gene: TRBJ1-1; V gene: TRBV4-1; clone size: NA; CDR3 DNA: TGCGCCAGCAGCCCAACTGGGGGCACTATGAACACTGAAGCTTTCTTT; CDR3 protein: CASSPTGGTMNTEAFF
D gene: TRBD2; J gene: TRBJ2-5; V gene: TRBV4-3; clone size: NA; CDR3 DNA: TGCGCCAGCAGCCATATCCTAGCGGGCGGCCAAGAGACCCAGTACTTC; CDR3 protein: CASSHILAGGQETQYF
D gene: TRBD1; J gene: TRBJ1-3; V gene: TRBV7-9; clone size: NA; CDR3 DNA: TGTGCCAGCAGCGTATACCGGGACAGGGGAAACACCATATATTTT; CDR3 protein: CASSVYRDRGNTIYF
D gene: TRBD1; J gene: TRBJ2-2; V gene: TRBV19; clone size: NA; CDR3 DNA: TGTGCCAGTAGTACTATGCCGGGACAGGGAATCGGGGAGCTGTTTTTT; CDR3 protein: CASSTMPGQGIGELFF
D gene: TRBD1; J gene: TRBJ1-5; V gene: TRBV28; clone size: NA; CDR3 DNA: TGTGCCAGCAGTTTTGGGACAGGGAATCAGCCCCAGCATTTT; CDR3 protein: CASSFGTGNQPQHF
D gene: NA; J gene: TRBJ2-7; V gene: TRBV4-2; clone size: few; CDR3 DNA: TGTGCCAGCAGCCAAGACTTCGGCAGGGGAACCGCCTACGAGCAGTACTTC; CDR3 protein: CASSQDFGRGTAYEQYF
D gene: NA; J gene: TRBJ2-2; V gene: TRBV9; clone size: few; CDR3 DNA: TGTGCCAGCAGCGATCAGCCCGGGGAGCTGTTTTTT; CDR3 protein: CASSDQPGELFF
D gene: NA; J gene: TRBJ2-7; V gene: TRBV7-8; clone size: NA; CDR3 DNA: TGTGCCAGCAGCCCTCTGCTAGTCCTCGAGCAGTACTTC; CDR3 protein: CASSPLLVLEQYF
D gene: TRBD1; J gene: TRBJ2-5; V gene: TRBV28; clone size: NA; CDR3 DNA: TGTGCCAGCATGAACCGGGATTACAGGGGGACCCAAGAGACCCAGTACTTC; CDR3 protein: CASMNRDYRGTQETQYF
D gene: TRBD2; J gene: TRBJ2-1; V gene: TRBV6-5; clone size: NA; CDR3 DNA: TGTGCCAGCAGGACTAGCGGGGGAAGTCTTGAGCAGTTCTTC; CDR3 protein: CASRTSGGSLEQFF
D gene: TRBD1; J gene: TRBJ2-7; V gene: TRBV7-8; clone size: NA; CDR3 DNA: TGTGCCAGCAGCTTAGTCGGGGCCGGGACAGGTTTCTACGAGCAGTACTTC; CDR3 protein: CASSLVGAGTGFYEQYF
D gene: TRBD2; J gene: TRBJ2-5; V gene: TRBV5-1; clone size: NA; CDR3 DNA: TGCGCCAGCAGCGTTAGCGGGATGTCGGAGTACTTC; CDR3 protein: CASSVSGMSEYF
D gene: TRBD2; J gene: TRBJ2-5; V gene: TRBV6-4; clone size: NA; CDR3 DNA: TGTGCCAGCAGTGAGGCTAGCGGCCGACAAGAGACCCAGTACTTC; CDR3 protein: CASSEASGRQETQYF
D gene: NA; J gene: TRBJ1-3; V gene: TRBV6-5; clone size: NA; CDR3 DNA: TGTGCCAGCAGCGGACCAGGGCACGGAAACACCATATATTTT; CDR3 protein: CASSGPGHGNTIYF
D gene: TRBD1; J gene: TRBJ2-5; V gene: TRBV10-3; clone size: NA; CDR3 DNA: TGTGCCATTAACTCGGACAGGCAAGAGACCCAGTACTTC; CDR3 protein: CAINSDRQETQYF
D gene: NA; J gene: TRBJ2-1; V gene: TRBV10-1; clone size: NA; CDR3 DNA: TGCGCCAGCAGTGATTTTACAGACTACAATGAGCAGTTCTTC; CDR3 protein: CASSDFTDYNEQFF
D gene: NA; J gene: TRBJ2-2; V gene: TRBV10-2; clone size: NA; CDR3 DNA: TGCGCCAGCAGTGAGTCGAGGGTGTCCGGGGAGCTGTTTTTT; CDR3 protein: CASSESRVSGELFF
D gene: NA; J gene: TRBJ1-1; V gene: TRBV28; clone size: NA; CDR3 DNA: TGTGCCAGCAGTCAAAGGACGGCCCCCCGCACTGAAGCTTTCTTT; CDR3 protein: CASSQRTAPRTEAFF
D gene: NA; J gene: TRBJ1-4; V gene: TRBV6-1; clone size: NA; CDR3 DNA: TGTGCCAGCAGTGGCCAAGGGGGGCCTAATGAAAAACTGTTTTTT; CDR3 protein: CASSGQGGPNEKLFF
D gene: NA; J gene: TRBJ2-7; V gene: TRBV5-1; clone size: NA; CDR3 DNA: TGCGCCAGCAGCTTGGCTCTCGGAAACTACGAGCAGTACTTC; CDR3 protein: CASSLALGNYEQYF
D gene: NA; J gene: TRBJ2-1; V gene: TRBV7-2; clone size: NA; CDR3 DNA: TGTGCCAGCAGCGCCGGAACTAGGGCCAGTGAGCAGTTCTTC; CDR3 protein: CASSAGTRASEQFF
D gene: NA; J gene: TRBJ2-5; V gene: TRBV7-2; clone size: NA; CDR3 DNA: TGTGCCAGCAGCTTAGATATGGGGTTCCAAGAGACCCAGTACTTC; CDR3 protein: CASSLDMGFQETQYF
D gene: TRBD1; J gene: TRBJ2-7; V gene: TRBV7-2; clone size: NA; CDR3 DNA: TGTGCCAGCAGCGGGACAGTCTCCTACGAGCAGTACTTC; CDR3 protein: CASSGTVSYEQYF
D gene: NA; J gene: TRBJ1-2; V gene: TRBV29-1; clone size: NA; CDR3 DNA: TGCAGCGTTGGGGGGGGTGGCTACACCTTC; CDR3 protein: CSVGGGGYTF
D gene: TRBD2; J gene: TRBJ2-3; V gene: TRBV4-2; clone size: NA; CDR3 DNA: TGTGCCAGCAGCCAAGATCCGACTAGCGGGAGTGGGGGGCGCACAGATACGCAGTATTTT; CDR3 protein: CASSQDPTSGSGGRTDTQYF
D gene: NA; J gene: TRBJ2-2; V gene: TRBV5-6; clone size: few; CDR3 DNA: TGTGCCAGCAGCTTGCCTCACGGGGAGCTGTTTTTT; CDR3 protein: CASSLPHGELFF
D gene: NA; J gene: TRBJ2-2; V gene: TRBV5-6; clone size: few; CDR3 DNA: TGTGCCAGCAGCCCCGTCAGGGGCACCGGGGAGCTGTTTTTT; CDR3 protein: CASSPVRGTGELFF
D gene: NA; J gene: TRBJ1-1; V gene: TRBV10-3; clone size: NA; CDR3 DNA: TGTGCCATCAGGGGCGATTTGAACACTGAAGCTTTCTTT; CDR3 protein: CAIRGDLNTEAFF
D gene: NA; J gene: TRBJ2-2; V gene: TRBV7-8; clone size: medium-sized; CDR3 DNA: TGTGCCAGCAGCTTTGAGGGCAGGGCTAACGGGGAGCTGTTTTTT; CDR3 protein: CASSFEGRANGELFF
D gene: TRBD1; J gene: TRBJ2-3; V gene: TRBV10-3; clone size: NA; CDR3 DNA: TGTGCCATCAGTCGGGACAGGGAAACAGATACGCAGTATTTT; CDR3 protein: CAISRDRETDTQYF
D gene: TRBD1; J gene: TRBJ2-1; V gene: TRBV28; clone size: NA; CDR3 DNA: TGTGCCAGCAGTTTACTACAGGGGACCAATAGTTCCAATGAGCAGTTCTTC; CDR3 protein: CASSLLQGTNSSNEQFF
D gene: NA; J gene: TRBJ1-6; V gene: TRBV6-6; clone size: few; CDR3 DNA: TGTGCCAGCAGCGGCGGGACCCACCAAACTGGACCCCTCCACTTT; CDR3 protein: CASSGGTHQTGPLHF
D gene: NA; J gene: TRBJ1-1; V gene: TRBV5-1; clone size: NA; CDR3 DNA: TGCGCCAGCAGCTTGTTTGGGGTACAGGGCACTGAAGCTTTCTTT; CDR3 protein: CASSLFGVQGTEAFF